The present T cell receptor beta chain was sequenced within a study of shared clonotypes between healthy human individuals (TCRdb year 2020). In terms of the full investigation: The cohort included three men and a couple of women between 18 and 49 years of age. For each donor, CD4 naive and CD4 memory were each run on three plates, CD8 naive on two plates, and CD8 memory on one plate. To estimate repertoire size and how much clonotypes are shared between individuals, the study performed deep sequencing of blood TCR repertoires from five healthy adults. Libraries were prepared and TCR repertoires were sequenced by different laboratories using diverse techniques, in order to increase sequencing depth and limit assay-specific biases. Per donor, leukapheresis produced somewhere between about 0.9 and 10 billion PBMCs. The investigation overall reported the following: Rarefaction of sorted-subset datasets indicated incomplete sequencing despite the large sequencing depth. Naive subsets generally had larger estimated clonotype richness than memory subsets. Approximately 5% of naive CD4, 3.5% of naive CD8, around 2.3% of memory CD4, and approximately 0.4% of memory CD8 clonotypes were shared across a few donors. Clonotypes shared by all four sorted-subset donors showed higher generation probabilities than non-shared clonotypes. The genetic and exposure-history diversity represented was limited by the small number of donors. Sampling was restricted to blood, and TCR repertoires in tissue are likely to differ from TCR repertoires in blood. Pairwise subsampling indicated that sequencing depth was expected to affect the degree of clonotype sharing among donors.

Using the deep immunoSEQ assay, multiplex PCR amplified TCR CDR3 regions from genomic DNA. For each cell subset, the extracted genomic DNA was distributed evenly across all wells of several immunoSEQ 96-well plates, and each plate served as one replicate. For sorted subsets, each replicate PCR was loaded with roughly 0.2 ug genomic DNA, equivalent to about 33,000 T cell genomes. Purified libraries were measured with a Qubit 3.0 fluorometer, size-checked on a Bioanalyzer 2100, and measured again with the KAPA Library Quantification kit. A separate single-read 150-cycle Illumina NextSeq 550 flow cell was used to sequence each immunoSEQ 96-well plate. As for how the authors treated the data: Because the immunoSEQ output included only junctional sequences and no quality scores, the filtering could not be the same as the filtering used for full-length reads. To assign V/J genes and CDR3, sequences were annotated using PyIR, a Python wrapper for IgBLAST v1.9, with IMGT germline references. Reads with weak V/J assignments (E-value above 1e-6), missing CDR3, stop codons, out-of-frame junctions, or ambiguous translated residues were removed. A V3J clonotype was defined by an identical inferred V gene, J gene, and CDR3 amino acid sequence. To compute the percentage overlap between repertoires, the number of shared unique clonotypes was divided by the size of the smaller repertoire. Repertoire richness was assessed with RTK rarefaction, the Chao1 estimator, and Recon v2.1 estimates of unobserved clonotypes. Generation probabilities for all TCRbeta clonotypes obtained by the gDNA method from a handful of donors were computed using OLGA. The source is immuneACCESS, and TCRdb retained only in-frame sequences with V and J called. Part of the clones is not carried over; for the studies checked, unresolved V genes explain less than half of this, and the remainder is unexplained. The DNA gave D and trimming, while V, J and clone size come from that table. The sample yields about 2.1 million clones; 93% were counted once. More than 1.5% of the sample comes from the top ten.

CD8 naive samples consisted of CD45RO-negative cells that were positively selected for CCR7, yielding a CD45RA+CCR7+ population without TemRA cells. Healthy HIV-negative adults with no recently reported acute infections or vaccinations were included as donors. Every donor was a Caucasian adult living in Nashville, Tennessee, USA. Blood was collected by leukapheresis, and PBMCs were isolated by Ficoll-Histopaque density gradient centrifugation and then cryopreserved in liquid nitrogen vapor phase. Analytical flow cytometry was used to check the purity and quantity of every magnetically sorted T cell population. Each sorted fraction had its genomic DNA isolated and then quantified by UV absorbance on a Nanodrop 2000c. Trimming takes 2 bases off V and 0 bases off J; junction bases not matched to a gene: 9. CDR1 and CDR2 are read off the germline V gene (reference sequence) as SEHNR and FQNEAQ. Counted from cysteine to phenylalanine, this CDR3 has 17 amino acids. The only DNA kept is the CDR3, 51 bases in frame from the first base.

For this clone: Its antigen remains undetermined. Within one base of it there is no much larger clone, and no base qualities were kept.

Here the chain combines TRBV7-9 and TRBJ1-1, with 7 bases matching TRBD1. This clonotype was sampled from a man aged 18 to 29 in good health. Some clones in this sample may be carry-over from other donors' samples. Source material: naive CD8+ T cells from PBMCs. The cell subset or site label on this specimen signifies: CD45RA+CCR7+. The CDR3 sequence is CASSLSRGPFLNTEAFF. The nucleotides are TGTGCCAGCAGCTTATCTAGGGGGCCCTTTTTGAACACTGAAGCTTTCTTT.